This TCR beta chain was found in a study of blood T cell repertoires in COVID-19. Overall study: PBMCs, B-cell-depleted T cells, or T cells provided the cDNA or gDNA that made up the material.

Adults between roughly 18 and 90 years of age took part from approximately 24 US areas. Within 2 weeks of study entry, exposed participants had contacted a PCR-confirmed or clinician-diagnosed COVID-19 case. Unmatched junction bases numbered 11, after V lost 10 bases and J lost 3 bases. The V gene's germline CDR1 is MNHEY and CDR2 SVGAGI. The CDR3 consists of 15 residues. Per the study methods: Reference gene primer amplification gave nucleated cell count estimates. Some clones are missing from TCRdb's copy, which holds only in-frame ones; the method was immunoSEQ multiplex PCR. That table furnishes V, J and clone size, whereas the DNA furnished D and trimming. The table includes 350,000 to 500,000 clones, approximately 91% detected once.

The chain carries TRBV6-5 and TRBJ2-2, with TRBD2 matching over 7 bases. The receptor was derived from a woman between 18 and 30 years old who had been exposed to COVID-19. The sample taken for sequencing was PBMCs or T cells enriched from blood (not recorded which). CDR3 DNA: TGTGCCACCCGGATTAGTGGGGGGGACACCGGGGAGCTGTTTTTT. The encoded protein is CATRISGGDTGELFF.